This T cell receptor beta chain is drawn from a study of blood T cells in healthy people across ages. Findings and limits, study-wide: Since the PBMCs were unsorted, naive and antigen-experienced cells could not be conclusively compared. Compared with aged donors, long-lived donors showed fewer expanded clones, suggesting selection.

It was with a sample-barcoded 5' primer and a J-beta primer mix that a second PCR of about 6 to 12 cycles was run. Via MiXCR, TCRdb re-called the 5' RACE reads, giving one row per CDR3 protein. In the table there are 870,000 or so distinct CDR3 sequences, under 35% of which are singletons. V was clipped by 3 bases and J by 2 bases, with 14 bases between them. This CDR3 region has 15 residues. Germline CDR1 ENHRY, CDR2 SYGVKD. In regard to this clonotype: Antigen unknown.

This chain uses TRBV10-3 with TRBJ2-7; no clear D. The sequence derives from a woman older than 75 in good health. Sequenced sample: blood. Here the CDR3 DNA reads TGTGCCATCAGTGAAGTCTGGGAAAGTCCCTACGAGCAGTACTTC. It is translated as CAISEVWESPYEQYF.